This TCR beta chain was profiled in a study of immune evolution from preneoplasia to lung adenocarcinoma. Study in general: HLA loss of heterozygosity: less than 9% AIS, around 16% MIA, 30% to 35% ADC, none AAH.

Germline values: CDR1 SGHAT, CDR2 FQDESV (reference sequence). The CDR3 spans 15 residues. With V trimmed by 2 bases and J by 5 bases, 2 bases remained unmatched. Between about 2013 and 2018, patients underwent resection in Japan or China. Study-level points and caveats: Compared with EGFR-mutant or double wild-type lesions, KRAS-mutant nodules were more clonal.

Here immunoSEQ multiplex PCR was the method, and the copy in TCRdb shows in-frame clones only, minus some. The data contain about 3,400 clones, roughly 70% of them seen just once; the ten biggest clones take up approximately 13%. With respect to this clone: Its target is unknown.

The chain links TRBV11-1 to TRBJ2-2; 10 bases map to TRBD2. The sample was FFPE lung adenocarcinoma in situ tissue. The sequence was collected from a person aged 55-80 years with lung adenocarcinoma. CDR3 nucleotides: TGTGCCAGCAGCTTAACTAGCGGGGTTACCGGGGAGCTGTTTTTT. Its protein is CASSLTSGVTGELFF.